Below, 15 T cell receptor beta chains from the same sample are listed, as sequenced in a study of T cell changes during pregnancy in multiple sclerosis. Assay: immunoSEQ multiplex PCR; the TCRdb copy retains only in-frame clones and omits some. This table holds around 50,000 clones, 85% to 95% found once. The starting material was CD8+ T cells from peripheral blood mononuclear cells, obtained in the first trimester of pregnancy. These receptor sequences come from a female donor with multiple sclerosis, enrolled in a pregnancy study.

This clone has a handful of counts. V and J are TRBV28 and TRBJ1-5; D is undetermined. The germline V and J ends were trimmed by 5 bases and 2 bases, with 7 bases remaining between them. The CDR3 is 13 amino acids. Germline values: CDR1 MDHEN, CDR2 SYDVKM. The CDR3 protein is CASSETGNQPQHF. The CDR3 nucleotides are TGTGCCAGCAGTGAAACTGGCAATCAGCCCCAGCATTTT.

The chain has TRBV19 and TRBJ2-7; TRBD2 matches 12 bases. The CDR3 totals 14 residues. CDR1 LNHDA and CDR2 SQIVND come from the germline V gene (reference sequence). Trimming removed 5 bases from V and 4 bases from J; junction bases left unmatched: 3. The CDR3 is CASSPGLAGYEQYF. For the CDR3, the DNA is TGTGCCAGTAGTCCGGGACTAGCGGGTTACGAGCAGTACTTC.

The rearrangement uses TRBV15 and TRBJ2-7, with 9 bases aligning to TRBD1. Germline trimming cut 5 bases from V and 4 bases from J; bases unmatched to any gene: 3. The CDR3 totals 13 residues. CDR1 LNHNV and CDR2 YYDKDF come from the germline V gene (reference sequence). CDR3 protein: CATSGTGFYEQYF. The CDR3 region has the DNA TGTGCCACCAGCGGGACAGGGTTTTACGAGCAGTACTTC.

The J gene is TRBJ2-3, the V gene TRBV13; 7 nucleotides align to TRBD1. The CDR3 covers 12 residues. CDR1 is PRHDT and CDR2 is FYEKMQ in the germline V gene (reference sequence). With 6 bases clipped from V and 4 bases from J, the junction kept 1 base outside the gene matches. The CDR3 loop reads CASSTGADTQYF. In DNA form, the CDR3 reads TGTGCCAGCAGTACAGGGGCAGATACGCAGTATTTT.

The chain uses TRBV4-2 and TRBJ2-7, with TRBD1 matching over 10 bases. V was clipped by 1 base and J by 0 bases; unmatched bases: 0. The CDR3 is 15 amino acids. The germline gives CDR1 LGHNA, CDR2 YNFKEQ. CDR3 amino acids: CASSQGTGGSYEQYF. CDR3 DNA: TGTGCCAGCAGCCAAGGGACAGGGGGCTCCTACGAGCAGTACTTC.

The chain carries TRBV5-1 and TRBJ2-5; 13 nucleotides align to TRBD2. CDR1 is SGHRS and CDR2 is YFSETQ in the germline V gene. The V segment lost 3 bases and the J segment 2 bases; nucleotides outside the gene matches: 4. The CDR3 is made up of 16 amino acids. The chain's CDR3 is CASSWGTSGVQETQYF. CDR3 coding DNA: TGCGCCAGCAGCTGGGGGACTAGCGGGGTTCAAGAGACCCAGTACTTC.

J is TRBJ1-6 and V is TRBV7-9; 10 bases match TRBD1. CDR3 length equals 14 residues. Germline CDR1 is SEHNR and CDR2 is FQNEAQ (reference sequence). The V segment lost 5 bases and the J segment 13 bases; nucleotides outside the gene matches: 8. The CDR3 DNA follows: TGTGCCAGCAGCCCCGGGACAGGGGAAGGTCCCCTCCACTTT. Protein product: CASSPGTGEGPLHF.

This clone was seen just once. The chain joins TRBV6-1 to TRBJ1-1, with D possibly matching TRBD1 (5 bases). With 2 bases removed from V and 11 bases from J, the gap between germline ends came to 6 bases. The CDR3 extends over 10 amino acids. Germline assignment: CDR1 MNHNS and CDR2 SASEGT. DNA of the CDR3: TGTGCCAGCAGTGAACCAGGGGCTTTCTTT. Residues: CASSEPGAFF.

The chain carries TRBV7-9 and TRBJ2-7, with D possibly TRBD1 on 5 matching bases. CDR3 length: 14 residues. Trimming took off 5 bases at V and 3 bases at J, with 14 bases between the two ends. From germline, CDR1 is SEHNR and CDR2 FQNEAQ (reference sequence). In DNA, the CDR3 is TGTGCCAGCAGCCCCGACAGAGTACTCTACGAGCAGTACTTC. Translation: CASSPDRVLYEQYF.

The chain has TRBV7-9 and TRBJ1-5; TRBD1 aligns across 7 bases. The CDR3 sequence is 18 residues long. Germline CDR1 reads SEHNR; CDR2 reads FQNEAQ (reference sequence). V lost 6 bases to trimming and J lost 2 bases; unmatched junction nucleotides: 16. The CDR3 protein is CASRPATGEMVRNQPQHF. CDR3 bases: TGTGCCAGCAGACCAGCTACAGGGGAGATGGTGCGCAATCAGCCCCAGCATTTT.

The CDR3 DNA follows: TGTGCCAGCAGTTTAGGGACAAACCCGCCGTACAATGAGCAGTTCTTC. It yields the protein CASSLGTNPPYNEQFF. V and J are TRBV2 and TRBJ2-1, with D tentatively TRBD1 (6 bases). Trimming pared 5 bases from V and 4 bases from J, leaving 18 bases between. CDR3 length equals 16 residues. CDR1 SNHLY and CDR2 FYNNEI come from the germline V gene.

CDR3 bases: TGTGCCAGCAGCTCCCGTCCCTACGAGCAGTACTTC. Amino acids: CASSSRPYEQYF. The chain couples TRBV7-2 to TRBJ2-7; D gene ambiguous. From germline, CDR1 is SGHTA and CDR2 FQGNSA. The V end was cut by 4 bases, the J end by 2 bases, with 6 bases between. CDR3 length: 12 amino acids.

The gene calls are TRBV27 and TRBJ2-2; tentatively, D is TRBD1 (6 bases). Trimming took off 5 bases at V and 7 bases at J, with 14 bases between the two ends. The CDR3 is made up of 14 amino acids. CDR1 MNHEY and CDR2 SMNVEV come from the germline V gene (reference sequence). The CDR3 DNA is TGTGCCAGCAGTCCTGGGACAATCGACGGGGAGCTGTTTTTT. This sequence encodes CASSPGTIDGELFF.

The chain has TRBV5-1 and TRBJ1-2; 7 bases are shared with TRBD1. With V trimmed by 4 bases and J by 2 bases, 5 bases remained unmatched. There are 14 residues in the CDR3. CDR1 is SGHRS and CDR2 is YFSETQ in the germline V gene. This CDR3 is CASSHDRVNYGYTF. In DNA form, the CDR3 reads TGCGCCAGCAGCCACGACAGGGTCAACTATGGCTACACCTTC.

The chain recombines TRBV6-4 with TRBJ2-2; D possibly corresponds to TRBD2 (5 bases). The CDR3 loop spans 15 amino acids. V was shortened by 5 bases and J by 6 bases, with 16 bases between the two germline ends. CDR1 is MRHNA, CDR2 SNTAGT, per germline. In DNA form, the CDR3 reads TGTGCCAGCAGTCCACGGCCGGGGTGGGCCGGGGAGCTGTTTTTT. Encoded protein: CASSPRPGWAGELFF.